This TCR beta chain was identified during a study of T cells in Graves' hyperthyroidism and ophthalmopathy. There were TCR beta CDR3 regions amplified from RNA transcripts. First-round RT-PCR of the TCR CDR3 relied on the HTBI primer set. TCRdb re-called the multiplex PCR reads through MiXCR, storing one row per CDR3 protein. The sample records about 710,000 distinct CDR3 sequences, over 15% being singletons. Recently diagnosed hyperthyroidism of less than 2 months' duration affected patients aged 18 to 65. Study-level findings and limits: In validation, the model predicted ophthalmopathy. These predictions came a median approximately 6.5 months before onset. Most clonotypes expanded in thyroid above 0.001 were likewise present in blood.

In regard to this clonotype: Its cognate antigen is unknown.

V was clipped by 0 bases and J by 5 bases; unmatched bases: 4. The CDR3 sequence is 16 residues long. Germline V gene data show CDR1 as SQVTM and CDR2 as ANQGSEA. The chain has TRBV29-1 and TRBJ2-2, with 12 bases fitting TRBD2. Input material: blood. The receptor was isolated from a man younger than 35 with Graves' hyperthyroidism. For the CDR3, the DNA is TGCAGCGTTGAAGATCTTGGGACTAGCGGGACCGGGGAGCTGTTTTTT. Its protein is CSVEDLGTSGTGELFF.